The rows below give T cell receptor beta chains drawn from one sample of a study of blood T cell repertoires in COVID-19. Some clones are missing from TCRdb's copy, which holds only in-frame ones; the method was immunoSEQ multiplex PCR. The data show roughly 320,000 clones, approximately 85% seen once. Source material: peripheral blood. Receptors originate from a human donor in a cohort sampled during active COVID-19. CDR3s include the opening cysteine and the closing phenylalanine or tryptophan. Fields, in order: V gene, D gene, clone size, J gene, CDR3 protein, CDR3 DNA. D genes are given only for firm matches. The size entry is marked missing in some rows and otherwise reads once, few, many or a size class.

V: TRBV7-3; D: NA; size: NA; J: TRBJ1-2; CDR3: CASSSDTGQSGGYTF; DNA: TGTGCCAGCAGCTCAGACACAGGCCAATCAGGTGGCTACACCTTC
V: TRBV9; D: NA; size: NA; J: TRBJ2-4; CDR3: CASSPYSGGVKNIQYF; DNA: TGTGCCAGCAGCCCCTACTCCGGAGGGGTCAAAAACATTCAGTACTTC
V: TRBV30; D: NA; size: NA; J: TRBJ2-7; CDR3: CAWRVDSSYEQYF; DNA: TGTGCCTGGAGGGTGGACAGCTCCTACGAGCAGTACTTC
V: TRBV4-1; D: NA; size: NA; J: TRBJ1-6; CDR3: CASSQEERSPLHF; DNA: TGCGCCAGCAGCCAAGAAGAGAGGTCACCCCTCCACTTT
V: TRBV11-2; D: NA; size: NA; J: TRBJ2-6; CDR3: CASSLDAGAAGANVLTF; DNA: TGTGCCAGCAGCTTAGATGCGGGGGCAGCGGGGGCCAACGTCCTGACTTTC
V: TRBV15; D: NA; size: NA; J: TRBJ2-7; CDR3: CATSTGYSYEQYF; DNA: TGTGCCACCAGTACAGGGTACTCCTACGAGCAGTACTTC
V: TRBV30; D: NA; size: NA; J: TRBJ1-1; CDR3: CAWSVSSGGANTEAFF; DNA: TGTGCCTGGAGTGTATCCTCCGGGGGGGCGAACACTGAAGCTTTCTTT
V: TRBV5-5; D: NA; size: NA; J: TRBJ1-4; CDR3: CASSSTSSTNEKLFF; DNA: TGTGCCAGCAGCTCGACATCCTCAACTAATGAAAAACTGTTTTTT
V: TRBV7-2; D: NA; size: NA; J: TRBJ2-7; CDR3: CASSLGRQSSYEQYF; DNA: TGTGCCAGCAGCTTAGGCAGGCAGAGCTCCTACGAGCAGTACTTC
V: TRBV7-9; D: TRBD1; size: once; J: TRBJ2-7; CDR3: CASSPTRTGASYEQYF; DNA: TGTGCCAGCAGCCCAACAAGGACAGGAGCCTCCTACGAGCAGTACTTC
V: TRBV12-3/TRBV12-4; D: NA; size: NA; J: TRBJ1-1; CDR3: CASSFAVNTEAFF; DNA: TGTGCCAGCAGTTTTGCGGTCAACACTGAAGCTTTCTTT
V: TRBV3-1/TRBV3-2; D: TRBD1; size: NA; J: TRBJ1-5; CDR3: CASSPGTERKPQHF; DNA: TGTGCCAGCAGCCCTGGGACAGAACGAAAGCCCCAGCATTTT
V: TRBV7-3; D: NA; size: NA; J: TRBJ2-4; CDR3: CASSPEEGDWDKNIQYF; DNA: TGTGCCAGCAGCCCCGAAGAGGGCGATTGGGACAAAAACATTCAGTACTTC
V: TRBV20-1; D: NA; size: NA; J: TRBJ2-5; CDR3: CSASLRETQYF; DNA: TGCAGTGCTAGTCTGCGGGAGACCCAGTACTTC
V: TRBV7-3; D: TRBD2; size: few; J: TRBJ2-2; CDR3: CASSPGGAGGELFF; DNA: TGTGCCAGCAGCCCCGGGGGGGCAGGCGGGGAGCTGTTTTTT
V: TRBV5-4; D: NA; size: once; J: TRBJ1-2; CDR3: CASSLSPGDRYGYTF; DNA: TGTGCCAGCAGCTTATCCCCGGGGGATCGCTATGGCTACACCTTC
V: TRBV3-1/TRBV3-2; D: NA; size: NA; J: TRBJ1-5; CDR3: CASSQFLSNQPQHF; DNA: TGTGCCAGCAGCCAATTCCTAAGCAATCAGCCCCAGCATTTT
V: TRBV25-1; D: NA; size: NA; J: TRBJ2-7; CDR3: CASSEVGTRSSYEQYF; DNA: TGTGCCAGCAGTGAAGTTGGGACAAGGAGCTCCTACGAGCAGTACTTC
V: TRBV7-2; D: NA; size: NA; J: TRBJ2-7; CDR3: CASSKGTWGPYEQYF; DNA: TGTGCCAGCAGCAAGGGGACTTGGGGACCCTACGAGCAGTACTTC
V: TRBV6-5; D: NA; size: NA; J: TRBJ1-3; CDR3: CASSRDFNSGNTIYF; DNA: TGTGCCAGCAGTCGGGACTTCAACTCTGGAAACACCATATATTTT
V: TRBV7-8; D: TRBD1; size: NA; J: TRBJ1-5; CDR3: CASSGGTGGNQPQHF; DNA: TGTGCCAGCAGCGGAGGGACAGGAGGTAATCAGCCCCAGCATTTT
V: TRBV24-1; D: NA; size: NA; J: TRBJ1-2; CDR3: CATSDGGGADLYGYTF; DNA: TGTGCCACCAGTGATGGGGGGGGCGCGGACCTCTATGGCTACACCTTC